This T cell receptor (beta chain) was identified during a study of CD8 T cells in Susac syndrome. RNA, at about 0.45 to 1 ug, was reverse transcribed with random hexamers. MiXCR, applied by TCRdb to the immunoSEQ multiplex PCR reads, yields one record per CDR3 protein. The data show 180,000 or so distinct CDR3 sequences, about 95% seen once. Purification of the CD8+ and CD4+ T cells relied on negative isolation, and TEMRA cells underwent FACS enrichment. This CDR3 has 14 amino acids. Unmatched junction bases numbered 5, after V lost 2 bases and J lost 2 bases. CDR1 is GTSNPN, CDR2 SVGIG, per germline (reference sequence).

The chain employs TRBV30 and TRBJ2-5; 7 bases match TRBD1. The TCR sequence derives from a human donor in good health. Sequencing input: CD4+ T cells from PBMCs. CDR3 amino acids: CAWSRGQFQETQYF. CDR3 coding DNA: TGTGCCTGGAGTAGGGGACAGTTTCAAGAGACCCAGTACTTC. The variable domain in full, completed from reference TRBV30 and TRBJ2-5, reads SQTIHQWPATLVQPVGSPLSLECTVEGTSNPNLYWYRQAAGRGLQLLFYSVGIGQISSEVPQNLSASRPQDRQFILSSKKLLLSDSGFYLCAWSRGQFQETQYFGPGTRLLVL.